One and the same sample provided the 14 T cell receptor beta chains below, sequenced in a study of shared clonotypes between healthy human individuals. TCRdb keeps only in-frame clones here, not all; method: immunoSEQ multiplex PCR. The table records 980,000 or so clones, approximately 76% of them present only once. The sequencing input was memory CD4+ T cells sorted from blood. The subset here: CD45RA-negative fraction. These receptors came from a man aged 18 to 29 in good health.

The gene calls are TRBV19 and TRBJ2-5; maybe TRBD1 (7 bases). This CDR3 region has 14 residues. Germline values: CDR1 LNHDA, CDR2 SQIVND (reference sequence). Between the trimmed V and J ends, which lost 2 bases and 6 bases, there was a span of 13 bases. The CDR3 reads CASSIRGGGKTQYF. The DNA for the CDR3 is TGTGCCAGTAGTATAAGAGGGGGCGGGAAGACCCAGTACTTC.

To note about this clone: Just one base apart from a much larger clone, this may be a read error. The rearrangement links TRBV10-3 to TRBJ2-3; 8 nucleotides line up with TRBD2. CDR3 length equals 13 residues. Per germline, CDR1 ENHRY and CDR2 SYGVKD. CDR3 coding DNA: TGTGCCACCCGGGGGGGGCCCACAGATATGCAGTATTTT. Protein product: CATRGGPTDMQYF.

The genes are TRBV5-1 and TRBJ1-2; D not certain. V was trimmed by 4 bases and J by 8 bases, leaving 21 bases between them. This CDR3 spans 15 amino acids. CDR1 and CDR2 from the germline V gene are SGHRS and YFSETQ. CDR3 nucleotides: TGCGCCAGCAGCCCACGGGTGGGAGGATCTTACGGCTACACCTTC. It is translated as CASSPRVGGSYGYTF.

The rearrangement links TRBV5-4 to TRBJ1-4; D perhaps matches TRBD1 (6 bases). Trimming removed 2 bases at V and 4 bases at J, with 12 bases between. Per germline, CDR1 SGHNT and CDR2 YYREEE (reference sequence). This CDR3 spans 15 amino acids. The CDR3 DNA reads TGTGCCAGCAGCTTCCAAGGACAGAGTAATGAAAAACTGTTTTTT. Translation gives CASSFQGQSNEKLFF.

This clone was recorded once. The chain links TRBV7-3 to TRBJ2-7; 8 nucleotides line up with TRBD1. V lost 11 bases to trimming and J lost 6 bases; unmatched junction nucleotides: 12. Germline assignment: CDR1 SGHTA and CDR2 FQGTGA. CDR3 length: 13 amino acids. The CDR3 loop is CARKPPGGGEQYF. CDR3 DNA sequence: TGTGCCCGAAAGCCACCAGGGGGCGGCGAGCAGTACTTC.

For this clone: One end of the junction varies from germline; a read error may be responsible. This chain connects TRBV30 to TRBJ2-1, with D uncertain. This CDR3 region has 12 residues. The germline V gene has CDR1 GTSNPN and CDR2 SVGIG (reference sequence). The CDR3 DNA sequence: TGTGCCTGGAGTCTGGTGTACAATAAGCAGTTCTTC. Protein: CAWSLVYNKQFF. Together with reference TRBV30 and TRBJ2-1, the CDR3 gives the full variable domain: SQTIHQWPATLVQPVGSPLSLECTVEGTSNPNLYWYRQAAGRGLQLLFYSVGIGQISSEVPQNLSASRPQDRQFILSSKKLLLSDSGFYLCAWSLVYNKQFFGPGTRLTVL.

Of note for this clone: Other DNA sequences in this specimen translate into the identical CDR3. The rearrangement links TRBV18 to TRBJ2-7; TRBD1 matches at 12 bases. CDR3 length equals 14 residues. The V gene end was trimmed by 5 bases and the J gene end by 4 bases; junction bases not matched to a gene: 3. Germline values: CDR1 KGHSH, CDR2 LQKENI. DNA for the CDR3: TGTGCCAGCTCAGGGGGACAGGGGGCTTACGAGCAGTACTTC. It yields the protein CASSGGQGAYEQYF.

The chain links TRBV11-2 to TRBJ1-5; no firm D call. Trimming cost V 1 base and J 9 bases, with 7 bases left between them. Germline V gives CDR1 SGHAT, CDR2 FQNNGV. This CDR3 contains 12 residues. Here the CDR3 DNA reads TGTGCCAGCAGCTTAGGGGCCGGGCCCCAGCATTTT. This encodes CASSLGAGPQHF.

This clone has just one count. The rearrangement uses TRBV11-3 and TRBJ2-5, with 13 positions matching TRBD2. The CDR3 totals 18 residues. V was pared by 5 bases and J by 0 bases, with 9 bases of the junction left unmatched. The germline CDR1 and CDR2 sequences are SGHNT and YENEEA. This CDR3 is CASSDSGTSGVNQETQYF. CDR3 coding DNA: TGTGCCAGCAGCGACTCCGGGACTAGCGGGGTAAACCAAGAGACCCAGTACTTC.

The chain carries TRBV6-6 and TRBJ1-2; tentative D call: TRBD1 (5 bases). Germline V gene lookup returns CDR1 MNHNY and CDR2 SVGAGI (reference sequence). The CDR3 is 14 residues long. Trimming shortened V by 5 bases and J by 4 bases, and 14 bases separated the two germline ends. The CDR3 is CASSAGMGSYGYTF. CDR3 nucleotide sequence: TGTGCCAGCAGTGCAGGGATGGGGAGCTATGGCTACACCTTC.

This clone was recorded many times. The V and J genes are TRBV7-3 and TRBJ1-6; D unclear. The V end lost 1 base, the J end lost 10 bases, and 11 bases lay between the germline ends. The CDR3 totals 14 residues. Germline CDR1 and CDR2: SGHTA and FQGTGA. The CDR3 protein is CASSLNSGSSPLHF. In nucleotides, the CDR3 is TGTGCCAGCAGCTTAAACTCCGGTAGCTCACCCCTCCACTTT.

The chain has TRBV18 and TRBJ1-2, with TRBD1 matching over 10 bases. The CDR3 covers 17 residues. The V and J ends lost 2 bases and 2 bases, in that order; junction bases with no gene match: 8. Germline V CDR1 and CDR2: KGHSH, LQKENI. DNA for the CDR3: TGTGCCAGCTCACCAACTAAGCCGGGACAGGGGAACTATGGCTACACCTTC. It translates to CASSPTKPGQGNYGYTF.

The CDR3 region is CASTAEDGTDTQYF. CDR3 sequence (DNA): TGTGCCAGCACCGCAGAAGATGGCACAGATACGCAGTATTTT. The rearrangement links TRBV2 to TRBJ2-3; D is undetermined. The ends were cut back, 7 bases at V and 1 base at J, with 12 bases in the middle. CDR3 size: 14 residues. From germline, CDR1 is SNHLY and CDR2 FYNNEI.

This rearrangement joins TRBV21-1 to TRBJ1-3. TRBV21-1 is given as a pseudogene. The CDR3 has 13 residues. CDR3 DNA sequence: TGTGCCAGCAGCACTGCCTCTGGAAACACCATATATTTT. Protein product: CASSTASGNTIYF.